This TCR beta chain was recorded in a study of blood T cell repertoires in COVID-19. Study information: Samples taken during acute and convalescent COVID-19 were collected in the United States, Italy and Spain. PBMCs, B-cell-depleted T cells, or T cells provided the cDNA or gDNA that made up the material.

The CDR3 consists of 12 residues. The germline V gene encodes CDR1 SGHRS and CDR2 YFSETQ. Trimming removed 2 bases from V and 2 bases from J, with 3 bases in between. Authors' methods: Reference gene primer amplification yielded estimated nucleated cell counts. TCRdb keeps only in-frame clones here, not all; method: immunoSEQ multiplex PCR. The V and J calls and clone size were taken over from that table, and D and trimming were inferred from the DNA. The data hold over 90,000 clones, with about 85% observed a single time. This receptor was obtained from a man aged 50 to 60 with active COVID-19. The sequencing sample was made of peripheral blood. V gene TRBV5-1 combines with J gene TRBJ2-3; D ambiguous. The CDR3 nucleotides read TGCGCCAGCAGCTTTCTCACAGATACGCAGTATTTT. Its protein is CASSFLTDTQYF.